The rows below give T cell receptor beta chains drawn from one sample of a study of blood T cell repertoires in COVID-19. The table came from immunoSEQ multiplex PCR; TCRdb's copy has only in-frame clones and leaves some out. The data contain some 110,000 clones, 65% to 90% of them singletons. Sequencing input: peripheral blood. These receptor sequences come from a man between 60 and 75 years old with acute or convalescent COVID-19. Each CDR3 is given with its conserved first and last residue. A D gene is named only where the DNA matches it firmly. Not all rows give a size; the values are once, few, many and, for expanded clones, a class.

J gene | V gene | D gene | clone size | CDR3 DNA | CDR3 protein
TRBJ1-4 | TRBV30 | - | few | TGTGCCTGGGGGCAGACAACTAATGAAAAACTGTTTTTT | CAWGQTTNEKLFF
TRBJ1-1 | TRBV5-5 | TRBD1 | - | TGTGCCAGCAGCTGGGGGACAGGGGCTAACACTGAAGCTTTCTTT | CASSWGTGANTEAFF
TRBJ2-5 | TRBV5-8 | TRBD2 | - | TGTGCCAGCAGCTTGGAGCGGGAGCCCCGGCGGTTGGAGACCCAGTACTTC | CASSLEREPRRLETQYF
TRBJ2-7 | TRBV18 | TRBD2 | - | TGTGCCAGCTCACCGTCTAGCGGGAGAGTATACGAGCAGTACTTC | CASSPSSGRVYEQYF
TRBJ1-2 | TRBV6-1 | TRBD1 | - | TGTGCCAGCAGTGAAGGTAGGGGGACAGCTAATGGCTACACCTTC | CASSEGRGTANGYTF
TRBJ1-2 | TRBV12-3/TRBV12-4 | - | - | TGTGCCAGCAGTTTGCGGGACTATGGCTACACCTTC | CASSLRDYGYTF
TRBJ1-2 | TRBV9 | - | few | TGTGCCAGCAGCGTAGGTAGAAGCAGGGACTATGGCTACACCTTC | CASSVGRSRDYGYTF
TRBJ2-5 | TRBV11-3 | TRBD1 | - | TGTGCCAGCAGCTTCGCGCGACAGGGAATCCAAGAGACCCAGTACTTC | CASSFARQGIQETQYF
TRBJ2-7 | TRBV7-9 | TRBD2 | once | TGTGCCAGCAGCCTCAGCGGGGGGGTAGGCGAGCAGTACTTC | CASSLSGGVGEQYF
TRBJ1-3 | TRBV28 | - | many | TGTGCCAGTGGACCAGGGGACCCTGGAAACACCATATATTTT | CASGPGDPGNTIYF
TRBJ2-3 | TRBV27 | TRBD1 | - | TGTGCCAGCAGTTTAATGGGACAGGGGGCGGTAGATACGCAGTATTTT | CASSLMGQGAVDTQYF
TRBJ2-7 | TRBV19 | - | - | TGTGCCAGTAGTATTCGAGGAGGGGAGCAGTACTTC | CASSIRGGEQYF
TRBJ2-5 | TRBV29-1 | - | - | TGCAGCGCCCTGTCGGGGTGGGAGACCCAGTACTTC | CSALSGWETQYF
TRBJ1-1 | TRBV7-9 | - | - | TGTGCCAGCAGCGAAATGACAGCCACTGAAGCTTTCTTT | CASSEMTATEAFF
TRBJ2-6 | TRBV4-1 | - | - | TGCGCCAGCAGCCAATCCAGTCCCTCTGGGGCCAACGTCCTGACTTTC | CASSQSSPSGANVLTF
TRBJ1-2 | TRBV5-8 | - | - | TGTGCCAGCAGCTTGACGCTAGCTAACTATGGCTACACCTTC | CASSLTLANYGYTF
TRBJ2-3 | TRBV2 | - | - | TGTGCCAGCAGTGATAATCGCGCCCAGTATTTT | CASSDNRAQYF
TRBJ2-1 | TRBV2 | TRBD2 | - | TGTGCCAGCAGTGGACTAGCGGGAGCTTACAATGAGCAGTTCTTC | CASSGLAGAYNEQFF
TRBJ1-1 | TRBV29-1 | TRBD1 | - | TGCAGAGCCGGGACAGGGGGAACTGAAGCTTTCTTT | CRAGTGGTEAFF
TRBJ2-2 | TRBV9 | - | - | TGTGCCAGCAGCGTCGAGGGGAACACCGGGGAGCTGTTTTTT | CASSVEGNTGELFF
TRBJ1-4 | TRBV3-1/TRBV3-2 | - | - | TGTGCCAGCAGCCCTTCGGAGGCAACTAATGAAAAACTGTTTTTT | CASSPSEATNEKLFF
TRBJ1-1 | TRBV6-2/TRBV6-3 | - | - | TGTGCCAGCAGCTGGTATACAGGGAACACTGAAGCTTTCTTT | CASSWYTGNTEAFF
TRBJ2-7 | TRBV30 | TRBD1 | - | TGTGCCTGGACAGGGGGCGGGTACGAGCAGTACTTC | CAWTGGGYEQYF
TRBJ1-2 | TRBV18 | - | - | TGTGCCAGCTCACTTTCGGACAGCTATGGCTACACCTTC | CASSLSDSYGYTF
TRBJ2-4 | TRBV4-3 | - | - | TGCGCCAGCAGCCAAGATCCAGTAGGGGGGGAGGACATTCAGTACTTC | CASSQDPVGGEDIQYF
TRBJ2-2 | TRBV2 | TRBD2 | - | TGTGCCAGCAGACATGGACTAGCGGTGAACACCGGGGAGCTGTTTTTT | CASRHGLAVNTGELFF
TRBJ1-3 | TRBV29-1 | TRBD1 | - | TGCAGCGTTGAATTAGGGGGCGGAAACACCATATATTTT | CSVELGGGNTIYF
TRBJ2-3 | TRBV6-1 | - | - | TGTGCCAGCAGTGAAGGGACAGCCCCAGATACGCAGTATTTT | CASSEGTAPDTQYF
TRBJ2-3 | TRBV5-5 | - | few | TGTGCCAGCAGCTTGGGGCCCGGGGACACAGATACGCAGTATTTT | CASSLGPGDTDTQYF